This TCR beta chain emerged from a study of a mutant IDH1 vaccine in newly diagnosed glioma. Study at large: Vaccination started 4-6 weeks after radiotherapy alone, or with temozolomide cycles.

CDR3 length: 13 residues. With 5 bases clipped from V and 9 bases from J, the junction kept 9 bases outside the gene matches. The germline V gene encodes CDR1 GTSNPN and CDR2 SVGIG (reference sequence). The assay was immunoSEQ multiplex PCR, and TCRdb's table has in-frame clones only and misses some. The sample shows roughly 74,000 clones, 75% to 85% of them seen only once. This clone has only one observation. Its antigen is unidentified. Noted time point: week 23, last vaccination. A 20-mer mutant IDH1 peptide at 300 ug was injected subcutaneously with topical imiquimod. New astrocytomas of WHO grade 3 or 4 that were IDH1-mutant and ATRX-lost were found in the donors.

This sequence was found in a man aged 25-40 years with glioma. Some clones in this sample may be carry-over from other donors' samples. Sample: PBMCs, taken from a glioma patient whose treatment included an IDH1 peptide vaccine. This chain joins TRBV30 and TRBJ2-1; TRBD2 agrees at 8 bases. The CDR3 coding sequence is TGTGCCTGGTGTGAGCGGGAGATTATTGAGCAGTTCTTC. Its protein is CAWCEREIIEQFF.